This entry lists 18 T cell receptor beta chains sequenced from one sample in a study of cytomegalovirus exposure and HLA in healthy donors. Researchers ran the PCR with 60 Vbeta and 13 Jbeta primers. Method: immunoSEQ multiplex PCR; TCRdb's copy keeps in-frame clones and lacks some. Of about 98,000 clones in the sample, more than 60% were seen once. Sequencing was done on a sample of PBMCs. Receptor source: a man in his sixties in good health and CMV-seropositive.

The rearrangement uses TRBV15 and TRBJ2-3; no firm D call. With 1 base removed from V and 2 bases from J, the gap between germline ends came to 10 bases. CDR3 length equals 15 residues. Germline V gene sequence: CDR1 LNHNV, CDR2 YYDKDF (reference sequence). CDR3 sequence: CATSRVRRYTDTQYF. The CDR3 DNA is TGTGCCACCAGCAGAGTACGGAGATACACAGATACGCAGTATTTT.

This clone was detected only once. J is TRBJ1-2 and V is TRBV28; TRBD1 is a possible D gene (6 bases). The CDR3 contains 15 residues. Trimming took 7 bases from V and 8 from J, leaving 23 bases between them. Germline V lookup: CDR1 MDHEN, CDR2 SYDVKM. The CDR3 coding sequence is TGTGCCAGCATCTCCTCCCGCGGTCCTGACAGGGGCTACACCTTC. Translating gives CASISSRGPDRGYTF.

This chain joins TRBV14 and TRBJ2-3, with 9 nucleotides matching TRBD2. The V gene end was trimmed by 3 bases and the J gene end by 1 base; junction bases not matched to a gene: 2. CDR1 and CDR2 (germline): SGHDN, FVKESK. This CDR3 region has 15 residues. The CDR3, as DNA: TGTGCCAGCAGCCAGAGACTAGCGGGCACAGATACGCAGTATTTT. It specifies CASSQRLAGTDTQYF.

Remarks on this clone: Mismatch with germline at one junction end may stem from a read error. This chain links TRBV14 with TRBJ1-1; no reliable D call. The V gene's germline CDR1 is SGHDN and CDR2 FVKESK. CDR3 length: 15 residues. The DNA of the CDR3 is TGTGCCGGCAGCCATAGGGAGACTCTGAACACTGAAGCTTTCTTT. This gives the protein CAGSHRETLNTEAFF.

This chain connects TRBV7-3 to TRBJ2-3; 8 bases fit TRBD1. Germline lookup yields CDR1 SGHTA and CDR2 FQGTGA. With V trimmed by 6 bases and J by 0 bases, 5 bases remained unmatched. This CDR3 is 15 amino acids long. The CDR3 region has the DNA TGTGCCAGCAGGTCAGGGGGCGAAAGCACAGATACGCAGTATTTT. Amino acid sequence: CASRSGGESTDTQYF.

The V and J genes are TRBV27 and TRBJ2-7; D is undetermined. This CDR3 has 15 amino acids. Germline CDR1 reads MNHEY; CDR2 reads SMNVEV (reference sequence). The V gene lost 2 bases and the J gene lost 0 bases, with 11 bases spanning the gap. The CDR3 sequence: CASSLVERSSYEQYF. CDR3 coding DNA: TGTGCCAGCAGTTTAGTGGAGAGGAGCTCCTACGAGCAGTACTTC.

This clone appeared a few times. The J gene is TRBJ1-1, the V gene TRBV7-2; no definite D call. Germline lookup yields CDR1 SGHTA and CDR2 FQGNSA. The CDR3 has 14 amino acids. Trimming stripped 8 bases from V and 5 bases from J, with 18 bases between. Written as DNA, the CDR3 is TGTGCCAGCGCGCGACGTCTTGGAGGAACTGAAGCTTTCTTT. Protein sequence: CASARRLGGTEAFF.

The chain employs TRBV4-2 and TRBJ1-1; D uncertain. Trimming took 1 base from V and 1 from J, leaving 10 bases between them. The CDR3 totals 15 residues. CDR1 LGHNA and CDR2 YNFKEQ come from the germline V gene. The CDR3: CASSQVPGRNTEAFF. DNA of the CDR3: TGTGCCAGCAGCCAAGTTCCGGGAAGGAACACTGAAGCTTTCTTT.

The chain is built from TRBV9 and TRBJ1-6; TRBD1 matches at 11 bases. This CDR3 has 14 residues. After removal of 4 bases from V and 12 bases from J, the junction contained 6 bases not matched to a gene. Germline lookup yields CDR1 SGDLS and CDR2 YYNGEE. The CDR3 is CASSTGQGARPLHF. DNA of the CDR3: TGTGCCAGCAGCACCGGACAGGGGGCGCGACCCCTCCACTTT.

This clone has only a few counts. The chain's CDR3 is CASSEWGESNQPQHF. DNA for the CDR3: TGTGCCAGCAGTGAATGGGGGGAGAGCAATCAGCCCCAGCATTTT. V is TRBV6-1 and J is TRBJ1-5; tentatively, D is TRBD1 (5 bases). The CDR3 is 15 amino acids. CDR1 is MNHNS, CDR2 SASEGT, per germline. The V and J ends lost 2 bases and 1 base respectively, with 9 bases between them.

This clone was counted only a few times. V usage is TRBV7-3 and J usage is TRBJ1-1; the D gene is possibly TRBD1 (6 bases). The CDR3 is 14 amino acids. V was clipped by 0 bases and J by 4 bases, with 9 bases between them. Germline-derived CDR1 and CDR2 are SGHTA and FQGTGA. CDR3 coding DNA: TGTGCCAGCAGCTTAACGGGACATATCACTGAAGCTTTCTTT. Encoded protein: CASSLTGHITEAFF.

The rearrangement uses TRBV10-3 and TRBJ1-5; no reliable D call. With 2 bases removed from V and 4 bases from J, the gap between germline ends came to 6 bases. This CDR3 spans 13 amino acids. Germline values: CDR1 ENHRY, CDR2 SYGVKD. Written as DNA, the CDR3 is TGTGCCATCAGTGAGCGGGAGAATCAGCCCCAGCATTTT. Encoded protein: CAISERENQPQHF.

The chain links TRBV7-9 to TRBJ1-4; D unresolved. CDR3 length equals 14 residues. The germline V and J ends were trimmed by 3 bases and 4 bases, with 9 bases remaining between them. CDR1 is SEHNR and CDR2 is FQNEAQ in the germline V gene (reference sequence). In DNA, the CDR3 is TGTGCCAGCAGCTTGTCGCGGCTTAATGAAAAACTGTTTTTT. It encodes CASSLSRLNEKLFF.

This chain links TRBV7-9 with TRBJ1-2, with 8 bases that match TRBD1. Unmatched junction bases numbered 8, after V lost 3 bases and J lost 5 bases. CDR1 and CDR2 from the germline V gene are SEHNR and FQNEAQ (reference sequence). This CDR3 is 15 amino acids long. The CDR3 region has the DNA TGTGCCAGCAGCTTGTGGGACAGGAATAATTATGGCTACACCTTC. Translating it yields CASSLWDRNNYGYTF.

This chain links TRBV9 with TRBJ2-1; TRBD2 matches 9 bases. With 0 bases clipped from V and 8 bases from J, the junction kept 9 bases outside the gene matches. Germline V lookup: CDR1 SGDLS, CDR2 YYNGEE. The CDR3 is 16 residues long. The CDR3 DNA reads as TGTGCCAGCAGCGTAGGGTCTAGCGGGGCCAGGGATGAGCAGTTCTTC. Its protein is CASSVGSSGARDEQFF.

In its sample, this clone was seen once. This chain joins TRBV28 and TRBJ2-2; TRBD2 agrees at 8 bases. Looked up from germline, CDR1 is MDHEN and CDR2 is SYDVKM. The CDR3 contains 15 residues. The J segment lost 5 bases and the V segment lost 2 bases, leaving 4 bases of the junction unmatched. The CDR3 DNA sequence: TGTGCCAGCAGTTTAGGCGGGGGGTTAACCGGGGAGCTGTTTTTT. This codes for CASSLGGGLTGELFF.

The chain recombines TRBV7-9 with TRBJ2-7, with 8 positions matching TRBD1. Losses at the gene ends were 5 bases for V and 3 bases for J; bases not matched to a gene: 6. This CDR3 region has 14 residues. CDR1 and CDR2 (germline): SEHNR, FQNEAQ (reference sequence). Written as DNA, the CDR3 is TGTGCCAGCAGCCCCCCCGGACAGGGCTACGAGCAGTACTTC. This sequence encodes CASSPPGQGYEQYF.

V and J are TRBV7-9 and TRBJ2-3, with TRBD1 matching 10 bases. Germline V gives CDR1 SEHNR, CDR2 FQNEAQ (reference sequence). This CDR3 is 15 amino acids long. J gave up 4 bases and V 4 bases, and 5 bases lay outside the gene matches. CDR3 protein: CASSSPGQGSDTQYF. CDR3 nucleotide sequence: TGTGCCAGCAGCTCTCCGGGACAGGGGTCAGATACGCAGTATTTT.